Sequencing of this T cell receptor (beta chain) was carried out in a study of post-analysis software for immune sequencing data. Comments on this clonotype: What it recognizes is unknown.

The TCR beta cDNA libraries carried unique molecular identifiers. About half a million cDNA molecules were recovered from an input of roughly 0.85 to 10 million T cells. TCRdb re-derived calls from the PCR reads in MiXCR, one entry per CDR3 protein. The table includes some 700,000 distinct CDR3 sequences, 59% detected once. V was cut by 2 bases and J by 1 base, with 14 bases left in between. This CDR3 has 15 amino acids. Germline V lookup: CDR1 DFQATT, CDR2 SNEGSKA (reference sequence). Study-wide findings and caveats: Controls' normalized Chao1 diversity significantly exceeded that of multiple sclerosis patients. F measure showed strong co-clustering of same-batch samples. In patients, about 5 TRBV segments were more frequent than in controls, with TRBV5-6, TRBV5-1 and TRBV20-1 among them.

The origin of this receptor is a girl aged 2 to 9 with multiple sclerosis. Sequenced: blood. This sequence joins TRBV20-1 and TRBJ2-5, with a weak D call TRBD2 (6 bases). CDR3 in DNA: TGCAGTGCTAGATCTGGTGGGACTCTCCAAGAGACCCAGTACTTC. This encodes CSARSGGTLQETQYF.